The 22 T cell receptor beta chains listed next were all sequenced from one sample in a study of T cell responses to AZD1222 COVID-19 vaccine (dated by TCRdb to the early 2020s). In the paper's terms, the time point label means: baseline before first vaccination. Libraries came from the immunoSEQ multiplex PCR assay. In its TCRdb copy, this immuneACCESS table keeps in-frame sequences only and misses some clones. Where compared with another copy, unresolved V genes explain less than half of these, and the others have no known cause. Across this sample there are 150,000 to 200,000 clones, with over 90% seen only once. The top ten clones comprise 3.5% to 5% of the sample. Sequencing was performed on peripheral blood, taken on day 0 of AZD1222 vaccination. These receptors were obtained from an adult in good health.

The gene calls are TRBV6-6 and TRBJ1-1; 7 positions match TRBD1. This CDR3 spans 16 amino acids. The ends lost 1 base at V and 1 base at J; junction bases unmatched: 6. Germline loops: CDR1 MNHNY, CDR2 SVGAGI (reference sequence). As DNA, the CDR3 is TGTGCCAGCAGTTACTGGACAGGTTTAGGGAACACTGAAGCTTTCTTT. Translated, it gives CASSYWTGLGNTEAFF.

The chain joins TRBV28 to TRBJ2-7, with 9 nucleotides matching TRBD1. The ends lost 4 bases at V and 3 bases at J; junction bases unmatched: 4. Germline CDR1 and CDR2: MDHEN and SYDVKM. The CDR3 sequence is 14 residues long. In DNA, the CDR3 is TGTGCCAGCAGTTATACAGGGGGCCGCTACGAGCAGTACTTC. Amino acids: CASSYTGGRYEQYF.

The V and J genes are TRBV12-5 and TRBJ1-4; D unclear. Per germline, CDR1 LGHNT and CDR2 FRNRAP. Trimming pared 1 base from V and 7 bases from J, leaving 10 bases between. This CDR3 comprises 14 residues. The CDR3 spells CASGLDMRVEKLFF. The CDR3 coding sequence is TGTGCTAGTGGTTTGGACATGAGAGTTGAAAAACTGTTTTTT.

A single count supports this clone. V is TRBV19 and J is TRBJ2-2; 8 bases agree with TRBD2. Germline V gene data show CDR1 as LNHDA and CDR2 as SQIVND (reference sequence). The CDR3 extends over 17 amino acids. The V gene end was trimmed by 5 bases and the J gene end by 4 bases; junction bases not matched to a gene: 12. The CDR3 DNA sequence: TGTGCCAGTAGTCCCTACACTAGCGGCGTAACCACCGGGGAGCTGTTTTTT. It translates to CASSPYTSGVTTGELFF.

This clone occurred once. This chain uses TRBV5-1 with TRBJ1-2, with D possibly being TRBD1 (6 bases). The CDR3 runs 14 residues. CDR1 and CDR2 (germline): SGHRS, YFSETQ. The V and J ends lost 1 base and 4 bases respectively, with 11 bases between them. This chain's CDR3 is CASSLWSDSYGYTF. The CDR3 coding sequence is TGCGCCAGCAGCTTGTGGTCGGACAGCTATGGCTACACCTTC.

V gene TRBV20-1 combines with J gene TRBJ1-4; 9 bases line up with TRBD1. With 3 bases clipped from V and 8 bases from J, the junction kept 4 bases outside the gene matches. Germline V CDR1 and CDR2: DFQATT, SNEGSKA (reference sequence). The CDR3 sequence is 13 residues long. CDR3 coding DNA: TGCAGTGCTAGTTCCGGGACAGGGGAAAAACTGTTTTTT. As protein: CSASSGTGEKLFF.

The chain uses TRBV11-2 and TRBJ1-2; possibly TRBD1 for D (5 bases). V was clipped by 7 bases and J by 4 bases, with 13 bases between them. Germline V gives CDR1 SGHAT, CDR2 FQNNGV. The CDR3 is 13 residues long. CDR3 nucleotides: TGTGCCAGCACCCCGCGGGGGTCCTATGGCTACACCTTC. Residues: CASTPRGSYGYTF. Looking up the rest from reference TRBV11-2 and TRBJ1-2 gives the full variable domain: EAGVAQSPRYKIIEKRQSVAFWCNPISGHATLYWYQQILGQGPKLLIQFQNNGVVDDSQLPKDRFSAERLKGVDSTLKIQPAKLEDSAVYLCASTPRGSYGYTFGSGTRLTVV.

This clone came up a few times. The chain couples TRBV28 to TRBJ2-7; TRBD2 matches 10 bases. Per the germline V gene, CDR1 is MDHEN and CDR2 is SYDVKM. The V gene end was trimmed by 5 bases and the J gene end by 3 bases; junction bases not matched to a gene: 7. CDR3 length equals 15 residues. CDR3: CASSTRLAGDYEQYF. In nucleotides, the CDR3 is TGTGCCAGCAGTACAAGGCTAGCGGGGGACTACGAGCAGTACTTC.

DNA of the CDR3: TGTGCCAGCAGCCAAGAAGGACGCAGCACGAAAGCTTTCTTT. Protein sequence: CASSQEGRSTKAFF. This chain uses TRBV14 with TRBJ1-1; D is uncertain. The length of the CDR3 is 14 residues. The germline V and J ends were trimmed by 0 bases and 9 bases, with 14 bases remaining between them. Per germline, CDR1 SGHDN and CDR2 FVKESK. The full variable domain, completed using reference TRBV14 and TRBJ1-1, is EAGVTQFPSHSVIEKGQTVTLRCDPISGHDNLYWYRRVMGKEIKFLLHFVKESKQDESGMPNNRFLAERTGGTYSTLKVQPAELEDSGVYFCASSQEGRSTKAFFGQGTRLTVV.

The chain has TRBV5-1 and TRBJ2-1; TRBD1 agrees at 8 bases. The CDR3 spans 13 residues. With V trimmed by 0 bases and J by 8 bases, 1 base remained unmatched. Germline V gene sequence: CDR1 SGHRS, CDR2 YFSETQ. CDR3 in DNA: TGCGCCAGCAGCTTGGTGACAGGGGATGAGCAGTTCTTC. Protein product: CASSLVTGDEQFF.

The rearrangement uses TRBV28 and TRBJ2-5; 9 bases match TRBD2. CDR1 and CDR2 from the germline V gene are MDHEN and SYDVKM. V was clipped by 6 bases and J by 2 bases; unmatched bases: 16. The CDR3 consists of 18 residues. This CDR3 is CASSSGSGGPSIQETQYF. The CDR3 DNA follows: TGTGCCAGCAGCTCCGGCAGCGGGGGGCCTTCGATACAAGAGACCCAGTACTTC.

The J gene is TRBJ2-7, the V gene TRBV20-1, with D possibly matching TRBD2 (5 bases). CDR1 and CDR2 from the germline V gene are DFQATT and SNEGSKA (reference sequence). V shed 3 bases and J shed 2 bases, with 14 bases lying between them. This CDR3 comprises 14 residues. The CDR3 sequence: CSASSSAFPYEQYF. DNA for the CDR3: TGCAGTGCTAGTAGTAGCGCATTTCCCTACGAGCAGTACTTC.

The CDR3: CASSYFAGGGTDTQYF. The CDR3 bases are TGTGCCAGCAGTTACTTTGCGGGAGGGGGCACAGATACGCAGTATTTT. V and J are TRBV27 and TRBJ2-3; 9 positions match TRBD2. The germline gives CDR1 MNHEY, CDR2 SMNVEV (reference sequence). V shed 4 bases, J shed 1 base, and the junction held 6 bases outside the gene matches. The CDR3 length is 16 residues.

The J gene is TRBJ1-2, the V gene TRBV5-1, with a weak D call TRBD1 (6 bases). Germline V gene sequence: CDR1 SGHRS, CDR2 YFSETQ. V lost 4 bases and J lost 7, with 17 bases in between. This CDR3 is 14 amino acids long. The CDR3 reads CASSPEGGSGGYTF. DNA of the CDR3: TGCGCCAGCAGCCCTGAGGGGGGCTCGGGTGGCTACACCTTC.

A single count supports this clone. This chain joins TRBV7-9 and TRBJ1-2; D remains ambiguous. Trimming took 5 bases from V and 0 from J, leaving 7 bases between them. Germline V gene sequence: CDR1 SEHNR, CDR2 FQNEAQ (reference sequence). The CDR3 has 13 amino acids. The CDR3 DNA reads TGTGCCAGCAGCCTGGACGCTAACTATGGCTACACCTTC. Translated: CASSLDANYGYTF.

CDR3 DNA sequence: TGTGCCAGCAGCCAAGATGGGGGAATGAACACTGAAGCTTTCTTT. The encoded protein is CASSQDGGMNTEAFF. V is TRBV3-1 (or the pseudogene TRBV3-2) and J is TRBJ1-1; D is perhaps TRBD1 (5 bases). Germline values: CDR1 LGHDT, CDR2 YNNKEL (reference sequence). Trimming took off 0 bases at V and 0 bases at J, with 8 bases between the two ends. CDR3 length: 15 amino acids.

The chain uses TRBV5-1 and TRBJ1-1, with D possibly being TRBD1 (6 bases). There are 15 residues in the CDR3. Trimming removed 2 bases at V and 6 bases at J, with 17 bases between. CDR1 is SGHRS and CDR2 is YFSETQ in the germline V gene. CDR3 coding DNA: TGCGCCAGCAGCTTAGTACTACAGGGTGGGTCTGAAGCTTTCTTT. This encodes CASSLVLQGGSEAFF.

The V call is TRBV3-1 (or the pseudogene TRBV3-2), the J call TRBJ1-6; D is unclear. V was cut by 4 bases and J by 14 bases, with 15 bases left in between. CDR3 size: 13 residues. The V gene's germline CDR1 is LGHDT and CDR2 YNNKEL (reference sequence). CDR3 bases: TGTGCCAGCAGCCGTGGACCGCTCGAGGCCCTCCACTTT. Protein: CASSRGPLEALHF.

The rearrangement links TRBV7-9 to TRBJ2-7; 7 nucleotides match TRBD1. V shed 6 bases and J 2 bases; nucleotides not matched to a gene: 4. This CDR3 is built from 13 residues. Germline V gene sequence: CDR1 SEHNR, CDR2 FQNEAQ (reference sequence). The DNA for the CDR3 is TGTGCCAGCAGGAGGGACAGTACCTACGAGCAGTACTTC. It codes for CASRRDSTYEQYF.

The chain carries TRBV20-1 and TRBJ2-5; D perhaps matches TRBD1 (5 bases). The CDR3 consists of 11 residues. The germline CDR1 and CDR2 sequences are DFQATT and SNEGSKA (reference sequence). V was trimmed by 7 bases and J by 6 bases, leaving 12 bases between them. Here the CDR3 reads CSVKVGQTQYF. CDR3 coding DNA: TGCAGTGTTAAGGTGGGGCAGACCCAGTACTTC.

J is TRBJ1-5 and V is TRBV29-1; 9 bases agree with TRBD1. CDR3 length equals 15 residues. J gave up 0 bases and V 6 bases, and 6 bases lay outside the gene matches. The germline CDR1 and CDR2 sequences are SQVTM and ANQGSEA. The CDR3 region is CSVAGTGTSNQPQHF. The CDR3 nucleotides read TGCAGCGTCGCCGGGACAGGGACTAGCAATCAGCCCCAGCATTTT.

The rearrangement joins TRBV4-1 to TRBJ2-1; tentative D call: TRBD2 (5 bases). The germline V gene encodes CDR1 MGHRA and CDR2 YSYEKL. Trimming stripped 2 bases from V and 3 bases from J, with 11 bases between. CDR3 length: 15 residues. CDR3 loop: CASSQSDYYYNEQFF. CDR3 nucleotides: TGCGCCAGCAGCCAATCCGACTACTACTACAATGAGCAGTTCTTC.